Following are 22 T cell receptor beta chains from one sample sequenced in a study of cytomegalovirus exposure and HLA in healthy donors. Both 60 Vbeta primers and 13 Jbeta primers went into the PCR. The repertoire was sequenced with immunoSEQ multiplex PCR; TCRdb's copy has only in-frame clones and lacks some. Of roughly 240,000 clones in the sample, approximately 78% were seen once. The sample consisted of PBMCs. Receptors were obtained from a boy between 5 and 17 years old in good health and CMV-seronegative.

CDR3 coding DNA: TGTGCCAGCGGCCGTACACCTCAGGGTTATGGCTACACCTTC. Its protein product is CASGRTPQGYGYTF. The V call is TRBV6-5, the J call TRBJ1-2, with D perhaps matching TRBD1 (5 bases). Deletions cut 8 bases from V and 5 bases from J, with 18 bases between. This CDR3 spans 14 amino acids. Germline V CDR1 and CDR2: MNHEY, SVGAGI.

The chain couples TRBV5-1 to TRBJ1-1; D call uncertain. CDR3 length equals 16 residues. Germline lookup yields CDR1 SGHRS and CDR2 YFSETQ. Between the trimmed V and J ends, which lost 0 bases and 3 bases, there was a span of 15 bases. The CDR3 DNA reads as TGCGCCAGCAGCTTGGACCGGAACCTGAGGGACACTGAAGCTTTCTTT. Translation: CASSLDRNLRDTEAFF.

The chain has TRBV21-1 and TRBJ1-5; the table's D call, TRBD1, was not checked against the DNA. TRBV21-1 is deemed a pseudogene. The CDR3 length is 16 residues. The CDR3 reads CASSIVGPYSNQPQHF. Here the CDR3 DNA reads TGTGCCAGCAGCATAGTGGGGCCCTATAGCAATCAGCCCCAGCATTTT.

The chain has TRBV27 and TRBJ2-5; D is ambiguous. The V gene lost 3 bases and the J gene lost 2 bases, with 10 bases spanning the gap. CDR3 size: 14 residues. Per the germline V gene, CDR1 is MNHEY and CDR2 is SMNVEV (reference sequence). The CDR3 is CASSFLGPQETQYF. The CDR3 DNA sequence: TGTGCCAGCAGTTTCTTGGGCCCACAAGAGACCCAGTACTTC.

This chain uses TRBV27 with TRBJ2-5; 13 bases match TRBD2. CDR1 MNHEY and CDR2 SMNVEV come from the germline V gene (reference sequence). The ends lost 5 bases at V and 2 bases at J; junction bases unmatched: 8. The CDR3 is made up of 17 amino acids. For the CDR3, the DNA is TGTGCCAGCAGTCGTGGACTAGCGGGGGCCCTTCAAGAGACCCAGTACTTC. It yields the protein CASSRGLAGALQETQYF.

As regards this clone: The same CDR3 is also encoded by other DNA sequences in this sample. CDR3 sequence (DNA): TGTGCCAGCAGCCCGACGGGGTACGAGCAGTACTTC. As protein: CASSPTGYEQYF. The chain links TRBV7-9 to TRBJ2-7; possibly TRBD2 for D (5 bases). The germline V gene encodes CDR1 SEHNR and CDR2 FQNEAQ (reference sequence). V lost 5 bases to trimming and J lost 4 bases, with 9 bases between them. The CDR3 is made up of 12 amino acids.

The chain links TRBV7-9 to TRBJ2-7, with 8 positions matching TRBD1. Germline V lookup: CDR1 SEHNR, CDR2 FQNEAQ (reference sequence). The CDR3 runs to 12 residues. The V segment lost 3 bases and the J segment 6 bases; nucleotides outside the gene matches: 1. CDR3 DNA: TGTGCCAGCAGCTTCGGGACAGGCGAGCAGTACTTC. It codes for CASSFGTGEQYF.

The CDR3 coding sequence is TGTGCCAGCAGCGTAGGTGACAGGGGTAATGAAAAACTGTTTTTT. Translating gives CASSVGDRGNEKLFF. The V gene is TRBV9, the J gene TRBJ1-4, with 8 bases matching TRBD1. The V gene end was trimmed by 0 bases and the J gene end by 4 bases; junction bases not matched to a gene: 2. CDR1 and CDR2 from the germline V gene are SGDLS and YYNGEE. CDR3 length: 15 amino acids.

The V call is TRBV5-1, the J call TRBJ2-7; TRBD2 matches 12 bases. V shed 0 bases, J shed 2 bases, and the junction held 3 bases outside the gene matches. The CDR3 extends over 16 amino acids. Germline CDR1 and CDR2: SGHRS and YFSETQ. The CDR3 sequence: CASSLVSSGGAYEQYF. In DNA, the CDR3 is TGCGCCAGCAGCTTGGTTTCTAGCGGGGGGGCCTACGAGCAGTACTTC.

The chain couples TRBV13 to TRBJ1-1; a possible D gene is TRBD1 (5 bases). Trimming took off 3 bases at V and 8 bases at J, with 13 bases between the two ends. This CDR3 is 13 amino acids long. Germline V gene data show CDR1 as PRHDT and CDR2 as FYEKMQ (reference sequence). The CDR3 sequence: CASSFRARTEAFF. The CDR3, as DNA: TGTGCCAGCAGCTTTCGGGCTAGGACAGAAGCTTTCTTT.

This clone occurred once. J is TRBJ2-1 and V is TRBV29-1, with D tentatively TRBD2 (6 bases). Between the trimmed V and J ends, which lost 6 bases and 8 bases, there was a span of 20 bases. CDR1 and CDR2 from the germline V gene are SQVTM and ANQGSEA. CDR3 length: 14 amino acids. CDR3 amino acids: CSVTAGLVGHEQFF. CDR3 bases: TGCAGCGTCACCGCGGGACTCGTAGGACATGAGCAGTTCTTC.

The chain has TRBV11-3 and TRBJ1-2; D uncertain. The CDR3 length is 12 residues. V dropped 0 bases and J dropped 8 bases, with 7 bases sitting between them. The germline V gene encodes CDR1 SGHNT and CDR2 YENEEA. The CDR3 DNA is TGTGCCAGCAGCTTAGATCCCTCCGGCTACACCTTC. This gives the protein CASSLDPSGYTF.

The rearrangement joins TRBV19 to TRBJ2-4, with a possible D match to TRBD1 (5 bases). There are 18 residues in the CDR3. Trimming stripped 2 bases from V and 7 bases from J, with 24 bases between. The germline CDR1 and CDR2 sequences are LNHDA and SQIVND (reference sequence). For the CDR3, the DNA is TGTGCCAGTAGTATACGTACCGGGCCCGGAGTGGGGCGGAACATTCAGTACTTC. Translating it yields CASSIRTGPGVGRNIQYF.

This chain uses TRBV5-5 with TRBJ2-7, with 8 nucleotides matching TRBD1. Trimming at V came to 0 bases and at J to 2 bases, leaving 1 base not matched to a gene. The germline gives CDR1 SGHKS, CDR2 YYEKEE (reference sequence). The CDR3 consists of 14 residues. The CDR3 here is CASSLGTGTYEQYF. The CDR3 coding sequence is TGTGCCAGCAGCTTGGGGACAGGGACCTACGAGCAGTACTTC. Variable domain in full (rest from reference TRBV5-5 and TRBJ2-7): DAGVTQSPTHLIKTRGQQVTLRCSPISGHKSVSWYQQVLGQGPQFIFQYYEKEERGRGNFPDRFSARQFPNYSSELNVNALLLGDSALYLCASSLGTGTYEQYFGPGTRLTVT.

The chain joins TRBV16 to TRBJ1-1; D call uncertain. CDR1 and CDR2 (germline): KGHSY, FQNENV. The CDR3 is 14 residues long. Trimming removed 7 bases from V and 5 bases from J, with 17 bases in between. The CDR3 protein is CASTSRSGKTEAFF. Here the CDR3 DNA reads TGTGCCAGCACCTCCCGTTCCGGGAAAACTGAAGCTTTCTTT.

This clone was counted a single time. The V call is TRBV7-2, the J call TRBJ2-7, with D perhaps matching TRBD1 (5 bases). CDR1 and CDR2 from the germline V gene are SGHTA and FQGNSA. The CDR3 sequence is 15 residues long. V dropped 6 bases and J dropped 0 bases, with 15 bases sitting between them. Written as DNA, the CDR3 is TGTGCCAGCAGTAAAAACAGGTTGATCTCCTACGAGCAGTACTTC. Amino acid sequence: CASSKNRLISYEQYF.

CDR3 nucleotide sequence: TGTGCCAGCAGCCCCTTCAGGGGTGAGTACACTGAAGCTTTCTTT. Protein: CASSPFRGEYTEAFF. V usage is TRBV7-9 and J usage is TRBJ1-1; D possibly corresponds to TRBD1 (6 bases). Germline CDR1 is SEHNR and CDR2 is FQNEAQ (reference sequence). The CDR3 extends over 15 amino acids. V dropped 5 bases and J dropped 3 bases, with 16 bases sitting between them.

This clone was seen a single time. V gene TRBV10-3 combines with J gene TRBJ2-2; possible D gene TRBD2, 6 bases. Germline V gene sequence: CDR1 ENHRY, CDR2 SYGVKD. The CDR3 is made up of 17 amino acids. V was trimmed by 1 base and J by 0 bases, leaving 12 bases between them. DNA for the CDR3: TGTGCCATCAGTGAGTTTCCAACGGGGGCGAACACCGGGGAGCTGTTTTTT. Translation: CAISEFPTGANTGELFF.

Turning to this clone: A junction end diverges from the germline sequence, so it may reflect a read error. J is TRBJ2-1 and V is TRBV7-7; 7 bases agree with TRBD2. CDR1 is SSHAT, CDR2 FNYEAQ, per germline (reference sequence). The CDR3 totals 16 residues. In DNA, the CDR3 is TGTGCTAGCAGCCCCACTGATCGGGGGGAGTACAATGAGCAGTTCTTC. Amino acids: CASSPTDRGEYNEQFF.

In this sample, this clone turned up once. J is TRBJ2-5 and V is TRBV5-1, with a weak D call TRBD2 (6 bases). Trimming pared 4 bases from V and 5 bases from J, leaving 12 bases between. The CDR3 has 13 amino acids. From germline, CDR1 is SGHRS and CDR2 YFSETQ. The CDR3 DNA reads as TGCGCCAGCAGCCTGACTCGGGAGGAGACCCAGTACTTC. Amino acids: CASSLTREETQYF.

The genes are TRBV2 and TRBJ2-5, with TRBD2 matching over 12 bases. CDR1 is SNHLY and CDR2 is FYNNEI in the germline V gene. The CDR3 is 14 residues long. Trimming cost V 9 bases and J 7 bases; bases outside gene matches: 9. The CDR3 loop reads CASRLAGVGGTQYF. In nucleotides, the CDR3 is TGTGCCAGTAGACTAGCGGGAGTGGGGGGGACCCAGTACTTC.

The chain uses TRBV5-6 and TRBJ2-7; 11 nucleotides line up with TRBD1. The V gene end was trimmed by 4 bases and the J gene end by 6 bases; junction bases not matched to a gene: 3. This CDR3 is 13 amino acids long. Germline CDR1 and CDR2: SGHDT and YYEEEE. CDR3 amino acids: CASSRDRGSEQYF. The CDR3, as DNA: TGTGCCAGCAGCAGGGACAGGGGGAGCGAGCAGTACTTC.